Reported below is one T cell receptor beta chain. No cognate antigen has been identified for it. The sample holds no much larger clone one base away, and base qualities are not on file. Counted from cysteine to phenylalanine, this CDR3 has 18 amino acids. Only the CDR3 region is kept as DNA, spanning 54 bases read in frame from base 1. CDR1 and CDR2 (MGHRA, YSYEKL) derive from the germline V gene. Trimming removed 3 bases from V and 3 bases from J, leaving 23 bases between the germline ends. The immunoSEQ Assay, a bias-controlled multiplex PCR, was used to amplify TCRbeta CDR3 regions from genomic DNA. On the study's bioinformatics: The number of nucleated cells in each sample was estimated from the amplification of reference gene primers within the assay. Sequence reads were collapsed and filtered to measure the absolute abundance of every unique TCRbeta CDR3 rearrangement. For each sample, productive Simpson clonality was calculated as the square root of Simpson's diversity index over productive rearrangements. TCRdb retrieved this table from immuneACCESS and kept in-frame rearrangements only. Not all clones are present; in checked studies, unresolved V genes account for under half, and no reason is known for the remainder. V, J and clone size were drawn from that table, and D and trimming were deduced from the DNA. The sample includes over 200,000 clones, with 80% to 85% observed a single time. The ten top clones hold 27% of the sample.

The data derive from a study of blood T cell repertoires in COVID-19 (dated by TCRdb to 2019 to 2021). As for the study more broadly: Collaborator samples came from the United States, Italy and Spain and covered acute and convalescent phases of COVID-19. A de-identified subject ID, COVID-19 status, age in years and sex were almost always included in the sample metadata. Samples were obtained from the ongoing ImmuneRACE study (first 160 participants) and from about 1,300 subjects provided by 6 global collaborators. HLA class I and class II types, where available, came from metadata supplied by the sample provider rather than from assay-based typing. Subjects who had been exposed to COVID-19, were actively infected with it, or had recovered from it provided the deeply sampled blood TCRbeta repertoires that made up the dataset. The prospective study material was composed of cDNA or gDNA derived from T cells, B-cell-depleted T cells, or PBMCs. The repertoires were made available in a free public database intended to serve as a resource for research on the immune response to SARS-CoV-2. The study at large found these results: How much clinical and demographic metadata was included differed by source and by participant, and the metadata was provided uncurated.

The collaborating institutions used their own protocols to collect whole blood in K2EDTA tubes. Collaborator samples were shipped for TCRbeta analysis as frozen whole blood, isolated PBMCs, or DNA extracted from either sample type. The sequencing input was peripheral blood. The sequence was collected from a man aged 35 to 55 with acute or convalescent COVID-19. Here the chain combines TRBV4-1 and TRBJ1-1; tentative D gene TRBD1, with 6 bases matching. The CDR3 is CASSHRSAGAISDTEAFF. The bases read TGCGCCAGCAGCCACAGAAGTGCGGGGGCGATATCGGACACTGAAGCTTTCTTT.